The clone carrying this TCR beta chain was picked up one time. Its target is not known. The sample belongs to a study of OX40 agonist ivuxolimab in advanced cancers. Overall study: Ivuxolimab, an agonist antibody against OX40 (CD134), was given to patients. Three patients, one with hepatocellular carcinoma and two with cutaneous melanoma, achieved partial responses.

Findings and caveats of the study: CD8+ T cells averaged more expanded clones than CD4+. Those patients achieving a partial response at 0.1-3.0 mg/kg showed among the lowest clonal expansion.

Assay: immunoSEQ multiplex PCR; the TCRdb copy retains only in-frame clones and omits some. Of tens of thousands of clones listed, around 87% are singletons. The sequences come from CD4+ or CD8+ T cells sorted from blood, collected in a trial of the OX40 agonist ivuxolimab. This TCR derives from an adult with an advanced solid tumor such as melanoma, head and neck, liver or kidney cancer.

The CDR3 nucleotides read TGTGCCAGCAGCTTACGGACAGGGTGGAACACTGAAGCTTTCTTT. Protein: CASSLRTGWNTEAFF. The chain recombines TRBV7-2 with TRBJ1-1, with 8 bases aligning to TRBD1. V shed 2 bases, J shed 1 base, and the junction held 3 bases outside the gene matches. The CDR3 has 15 amino acids. The germline gives CDR1 SGHTA, CDR2 FQGNSA. Full variable domain (outside the CDR3, taken from reference TRBV7-2 and TRBJ1-1): GAGVSQSPSNKVTEKGKDVELRCDPISGHTALYWYRQSLGQGLEFLIYFQGNSAPDKSGLPSDRFSAERTGGSVSTLTIQRTQQEDSAVYLCASSLRTGWNTEAFFGQGTRLTVV.